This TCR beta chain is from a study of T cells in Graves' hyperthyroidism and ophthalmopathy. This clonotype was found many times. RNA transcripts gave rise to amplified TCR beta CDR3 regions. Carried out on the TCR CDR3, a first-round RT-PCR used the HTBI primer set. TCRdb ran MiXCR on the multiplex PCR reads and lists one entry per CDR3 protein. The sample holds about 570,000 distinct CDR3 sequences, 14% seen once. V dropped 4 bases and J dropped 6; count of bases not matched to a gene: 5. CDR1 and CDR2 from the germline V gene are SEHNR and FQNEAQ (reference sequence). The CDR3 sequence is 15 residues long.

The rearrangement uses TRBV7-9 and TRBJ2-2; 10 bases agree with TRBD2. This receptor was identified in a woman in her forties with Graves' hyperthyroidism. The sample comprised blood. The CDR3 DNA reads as TGTGCCAGCAGCTCAGCGGGAGGGCCCCCCGGGGAGCTGTTTTTT. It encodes CASSSAGGPPGELFF.